This T cell receptor beta chain was observed in a study of shared clonotypes between healthy human individuals. In the naive CD8 group, cells lacked CD45RO and were positively selected for CCR7, so terminally differentiated effector memory CD45RA+ cells were left out. V lost 6 bases to trimming and J lost 3 bases, with 9 bases between them. The length of the CDR3 is 12 residues. Germline CDR1 MNHEY, CDR2 SMNVEV (reference sequence). TCRdb keeps only in-frame clones here, not all; method: immunoSEQ multiplex PCR. The sample records around 2.1 million clones, about 93% being singletons. This chain links TRBV27 with TRBJ2-7; D uncertain. The clonotype originates from a man between 18 and 29 years old in good health. Some clones in this sample may be carry-over from other donors' samples. Sequencing used naive CD8+ T cells from PBMCs. The CDR3 spells CASRYNNYEQYF. The CDR3 nucleotides read TGTGCCAGCAGGTACAACAACTACGAGCAGTACTTC.